These 23 T cell receptor beta chains originate from one sample sequenced in a study of CD8+CD57+ T cells in acquired aplastic anemia. Individuals selected for sequencing had exhibited CD8+CD57+ cell expansion on flow cytometry. The TCR beta profiling, which covered VDJ combination and CDR3 sequence, was carried out using genomic DNA as the template. MiXCR was run by TCRdb on the reads, yielding one entry per CDR3 protein. The sample contains under 200,000 distinct CDR3 sequences, roughly half of which appear only once. The sequencing sample was made of sorted CD4+, CD8+, or CD8+CD57+ T cells (not recorded which) from PBMCs. Every receptor here comes from a human donor with aplastic anemia.

To note about this clonotype: This CDR3 fails to terminate in the conserved phenylalanine or tryptophan, so it likely reflects a read error. This rearrangement joins TRBV19 to TRBJ1-5; the match to TRBD1 covers 9 bases. Germline CDR1 LNHDA, CDR2 SQIVND (reference sequence). CDR3 size: 15 residues. J was trimmed by 9 bases and V by 5 bases; bases with no gene match: 11. DNA of the CDR3: TGTGCCAGTAGTGCAGGACAGGGGCTGATAAGGCCCCAGCATTCT. This encodes CASSAGQGLIRPQHS.

This clonotype was seen many times. This rearrangement joins TRBV24-1 to TRBJ1-1; no clear D gene. Germline CDR1 reads KGHDR; CDR2 reads SFDVKD. The CDR3 length is 12 residues. V gave up 4 bases and J gave up 8 bases, with 10 bases separating them. The CDR3 protein is CATSENSVEAFF. The CDR3 DNA reads TGTGCCACCAGTGAAAATTCGGTGGAAGCTTTCTTT.

This clonotype turned up a few times. Just one base apart from a much larger clone, this may be a read error. V gene TRBV19 combines with J gene TRBJ1-1, with unresolved D. Germline V gene lookup returns CDR1 LNHDA and CDR2 SQIVND (reference sequence). This CDR3 has 14 amino acids. CDR3 in DNA: TGTGCCAGTAGTTTCTTGAGATCGAACACTGAAGCTCTCTTT. This codes for CASSFLRSNTEALF.

This clonotype was counted many times. The rearrangement uses TRBV5-1 and TRBJ2-1, with TRBD1 matching 8 bases. Germline CDR1 is SGHRS and CDR2 is YFSETQ. CDR3 length: 14 residues. V lost 2 bases, J lost 7 bases, and 5 bases stayed unmatched. The CDR3 bases are TGCGCCAGCAGCTTACAGGGGGTCGGGAATGAGCAGTTCTTC. It translates to CASSLQGVGNEQFF.

The chain employs TRBV9 and TRBJ2-7, with 7 bases identical to TRBD1. This CDR3 contains 14 residues. The J segment lost 3 bases and the V segment lost 3 bases, leaving 6 bases of the junction unmatched. Germline V lookup: CDR1 SGDLS, CDR2 YYNGEE. This CDR3 reads CASSGRDSDYEQYF. Written as DNA, the CDR3 is TGTGCCAGCAGCGGACGGGACAGCGACTACGAGCAGTACTTC. Looking up the rest from reference TRBV9 and TRBJ2-7 gives the full variable domain: DSGVTQTPKHLITATGQRVTLRCSPRSGDLSVYWYQQSLDQGLQFLIQYYNGEERAKGNILERFSAQQFPDLHSELNLSSLELGDSALYFCASSGRDSDYEQYFGPGTRLTVT.

This clonotype was recorded many times. The chain is built from TRBV7-9 and TRBJ2-3; 8 positions match TRBD1. CDR3 length: 15 amino acids. Germline lookup yields CDR1 SEHNR and CDR2 FQNEAQ (reference sequence). Trimming cost V 5 bases and J 2 bases; bases outside gene matches: 6. The CDR3 DNA reads TGTGCCAGCAGCGCAAGGGACAGGCCCACAGATACGCAGTATTTT. Its translation is CASSARDRPTDTQYF.

The J gene is TRBJ1-2, the V gene TRBV19; D gene ambiguous. CDR3 length: 14 residues. The ends were cut back, 2 bases at V and 0 bases at J, with 7 bases in the middle. Germline V gene lookup returns CDR1 LNHDA and CDR2 SQIVND (reference sequence). The CDR3 protein is CASSITHANYGYTF. In DNA, the CDR3 is TGTGCCAGTAGTATAACCCACGCTAACTATGGCTACACCTTC.

The chain combines TRBV11-1 with TRBJ1-3; maybe TRBD1 (5 bases). The CDR3 runs to 16 residues. Trimming removed 5 bases from V and 0 bases from J, with 14 bases in between. Germline V gives CDR1 SGHAT, CDR2 FQDESV (reference sequence). The CDR3 nucleotides read TGTGCCAGCAGCAAAGGCCCTGGGACCTCTGGAAACACCATATATTTT. It specifies CASSKGPGTSGNTIYF.

The chain has TRBV24-1 and TRBJ1-2; perhaps TRBD1 as D (5 bases). Deletions cut 5 bases from V and 8 bases from J, with 20 bases between. Germline values: CDR1 KGHDR, CDR2 SFDVKD. This CDR3 contains 15 residues. CDR3: CATSVPTGLAGGYTF. As DNA, the CDR3 is TGTGCCACCAGTGTTCCCACAGGACTCGCGGGAGGCTACACCTTC.

This clonotype was observed many times. V and J are TRBV25-1 and TRBJ2-7; D remains unclear. CDR1 is MGHDK, CDR2 SYGVNS, per germline. This CDR3 is built from 14 residues. The ends were cut back, 3 bases at V and 3 bases at J, with 12 bases in the middle. CDR3 sequence reads: CASSDHDSGYEQYF. The CDR3 nucleotides read TGTGCCAGCAGTGATCACGATTCCGGCTACGAGCAGTACTTC.

This clonotype turned up a few times. The chain joins TRBV10-1 to TRBJ1-1; 7 bases match TRBD1. Germline CDR1 is WNHNN and CDR2 is SYGVQD (reference sequence). V shed 5 bases, J shed 4 bases, and the junction held 7 bases outside the gene matches. This CDR3 contains 14 residues. CDR3 region: CASSSDREATEAFF. As DNA, the CDR3 is TGCGCCAGCAGTTCTGACAGGGAGGCCACTGAAGCTTTCTTT.

This clonotype is a singleton in its sample. The chain employs TRBV29-1 and TRBJ2-1; TRBD1 aligns across 8 bases. The CDR3 contains 12 residues. The J segment lost 7 bases and the V segment lost 6 bases, leaving 5 bases of the junction unmatched. Germline CDR1 is SQVTM and CDR2 is ANQGSEA. The DNA for the CDR3 is TGCAGCGTAGCCGACAGGGGAAATGAGCAGTTCTTC. This gives the protein CSVADRGNEQFF.

The rearrangement links TRBV11-3 to TRBJ2-4; D is uncertain. Germline V lookup: CDR1 SGHNT, CDR2 YENEEA. The CDR3 contains 13 residues. Deletions cut 5 bases from V and 6 bases from J, with 11 bases between. The DNA of the CDR3 is TGTGCCAGCAGCCTAAAACGTGGAAACATTCAGTACTTC. Protein: CASSLKRGNIQYF.

This clonotype counts as medium-sized. This chain links TRBV25-1 with TRBJ1-1; D may be TRBD1 (5 bases). Looked up from germline, CDR1 is MGHDK and CDR2 is SYGVNS. V lost 1 base and J 9 bases, leaving 18 bases between the germline ends. The CDR3 consists of 15 residues. For the CDR3, the DNA is TGTGCCAGCAGTGAATTGAGTGGGGACCACCGTCAAGCTTTCTTT. Residues: CASSELSGDHRQAFF.

The chain couples TRBV7-9 to TRBJ1-2, with D possibly being TRBD1 (5 bases). CDR1 is SEHNR, CDR2 FQNEAQ, per germline (reference sequence). V lost 5 bases to trimming and J lost 5 bases, with 18 bases between them. The CDR3 contains 15 residues. The CDR3 protein is CASSHKKGPPYGYTF. The CDR3 DNA follows: TGTGCCAGCAGCCACAAAAAGGGGCCCCCATATGGCTACACCTTC.

The CDR3 region is CASSNTGHSNQPQHF. The CDR3 coding sequence is TGTGCCAGTAGTAATACAGGTCATAGCAATCAGCCCCAGCATTTT. The chain uses TRBV19 and TRBJ1-5; weak D call: TRBD1 (5 bases). Germline lookup yields CDR1 LNHDA and CDR2 SQIVND (reference sequence). CDR3 length equals 15 residues. Trimming cost V 4 bases and J 0 bases, with 10 bases left between them.

This clonotype has just a few counts. The V and J genes are TRBV10-1 and TRBJ2-7, with D tentatively TRBD2 (5 bases). The CDR3 spans 12 residues. Trimming took off 5 bases at V and 4 bases at J, with 9 bases between the two ends. Germline V gene lookup returns CDR1 WNHNN and CDR2 SYGVQD (reference sequence). The CDR3 nucleotides read TGCGCCAGCAGTCCCGGGAATTACGAGCAGTACTTC. Translated: CASSPGNYEQYF.

This clonotype was observed at least ten times. This chain links TRBV7-3 with TRBJ2-7, with a weak D call TRBD1 (6 bases). Germline CDR1 reads SGHTA; CDR2 reads FQGTGA. V lost 5 bases and J 0 bases, leaving 11 bases between the germline ends. The CDR3 runs to 14 residues. CDR3 DNA: TGTGCCAGCAGCCCTGACAGGCGCTCCTACGAGCAGTACTTC. This encodes CASSPDRRSYEQYF.

This clonotype showed up just a few times. This sequence joins TRBV12-5 and TRBJ2-2, with D perhaps TRBD1 (5 bases). CDR3 length equals 16 residues. Germline CDR1 is LGHNT and CDR2 is FRNRAP. V was cut by 4 bases and J by 7 bases, with 19 bases left in between. The CDR3 spells CASGWLVARDGGELFF. The CDR3 nucleotides are TGTGCTAGTGGTTGGTTGGTGGCCAGGGATGGCGGGGAGCTGTTTTTT.

This clonotype was counted ten times or more. The chain is built from TRBV11-3 and TRBJ1-5; D ambiguous. Germline CDR1 reads SGHNT; CDR2 reads YENEEA. Between the trimmed V and J ends, which lost 1 base and 6 bases, there was a span of 7 bases. CDR3 length: 13 residues. The chain's CDR3 is CASSLGERQPQHF. DNA of the CDR3: TGTGCCAGCAGCTTAGGGGAGCGTCAGCCCCAGCATTTT.

The chain couples TRBV24-1 to TRBJ1-2, with a tentative D call TRBD1 (6 bases). The germline V gene encodes CDR1 KGHDR and CDR2 SFDVKD. There are 13 residues in the CDR3. V lost 7 bases and J 0 bases, leaving 8 bases between the germline ends. The CDR3 DNA follows: TGTGCCACCAGAGAGGGGGCTAACTATGGCTACACCTTC. It codes for CATREGANYGYTF.

This clonotype has ten or more counts. The chain carries TRBV12-3 or TRBV12-4 and TRBJ1-2, with D possibly being TRBD1 (5 bases). Between the trimmed V and J ends, which lost 6 bases and 0 bases, there was a span of 11 bases. The CDR3 sequence is 14 residues long. DNA of the CDR3: TGTGCCAGCAGCTTCGGGACGGCTAACTATGGCTACACCTTC. This codes for CASSFGTANYGYTF.

As to this clonotype: The junction differs from germline at one of its ends, possibly a read error. This chain joins TRBV24-1 and TRBJ2-4, with a tentative D call TRBD1 (6 bases). The CDR3 is 16 residues long. The germline CDR1 and CDR2 sequences are KGHDR and SFDVKD. CDR3 nucleotides: TGTGCCAGCAGTTCGTACGGACAGACCAAGGAAAACATTCAGTACTTC. This sequence encodes CASSSYGQTKENIQYF.